A selection of T cell receptor beta chains follows, all from one sample in a study of blood T cells in healthy people across ages. TCRdb fed the 5' RACE reads into MiXCR, producing one record per CDR3 protein. The repertoire holds about 760,000 distinct CDR3 sequences, with more than 55% as singletons. Sequencing was done on a sample of blood. The origin of the receptors is a man between 35 and 55 years old in good health. The CDR3 runs from the conserved cysteine through the conserved F or W. Each record gives: CDR3 DNA, CDR3 protein, D gene, V gene, CDR3 length, clone size, J gene. D genes are given only for firm matches. Clone size appears in some rows only: once, few, many, or a class for an expanded clone.

cdr3_nt: TGTGCCAGCAGCTTGAGCAGGGGGCACTACAATGAGCAGTTCTTC; cdr3_aa: CASSLSRGHYNEQFF; d_call: TRBD1; v_call: TRBV5-8; cdr3_length: 15; clone_size: once; j_call: TRBJ2-1
cdr3_nt: TGCGCCAGCAGCCAAGGAACCTTGTCCTACGAGCAGTACTTC; cdr3_aa: CASSQGTLSYEQYF; d_call: -; v_call: TRBV4-1; cdr3_length: 14; clone_size: -; j_call: TRBJ2-7
cdr3_nt: TGTGCCACCGCCTCGGACAGGGGGAATCATCAGCCCCAGCATTTT; cdr3_aa: CATASDRGNHQPQHF; d_call: TRBD1; v_call: TRBV15; cdr3_length: 15; clone_size: few; j_call: TRBJ1-5
cdr3_nt: TGTGCCAGCAGTCTAGGAGCTAGCGGAAATGAGCAGTACTTC; cdr3_aa: CASSLGASGNEQYF; d_call: TRBD2; v_call: TRBV12-3/TRBV12-4; cdr3_length: 14; clone_size: once; j_call: TRBJ2-7
cdr3_nt: TGTGCCATCAGTGAGGGGGGTTCGGGCACAGATACGCAGTATTTT; cdr3_aa: CAISEGGSGTDTQYF; d_call: -; v_call: TRBV10-3; cdr3_length: 15; clone_size: -; j_call: TRBJ2-3
cdr3_nt: TGCAGTGCTAGTCGCTCCTATAATTCACCCCTCCACTTT; cdr3_aa: CSASRSYNSPLHF; d_call: -; v_call: TRBV20-1; cdr3_length: 13; clone_size: -; j_call: TRBJ1-6
cdr3_nt: TGCAGTGCCCGGGGGGACACGCGAAAAGAGACCCAGTACTTC; cdr3_aa: CSARGDTRKETQYF; d_call: -; v_call: TRBV20-1; cdr3_length: 14; clone_size: -; j_call: TRBJ2-5
cdr3_nt: TGTGCCAGCAGGATAGCGGGGGCCGAGGGAGATACGCAGTATTTT; cdr3_aa: CASRIAGAEGDTQYF; d_call: TRBD2; v_call: TRBV6-6; cdr3_length: 15; clone_size: -; j_call: TRBJ2-3
cdr3_nt: TGTGCCAGCAGCCCTCGAGAGGGTCGAGGGTACGAGCAGTACTTC; cdr3_aa: CASSPREGRGYEQYF; d_call: -; v_call: TRBV7-8; cdr3_length: 15; clone_size: once; j_call: TRBJ2-7
cdr3_nt: TGTGCCAGCAGCTGGGAGTACGAGCAGTACTTC; cdr3_aa: CASSWEYEQYF; d_call: -; v_call: TRBV6-5; cdr3_length: 11; clone_size: few; j_call: TRBJ2-7
cdr3_nt: TGTGCCAGCAGCTTAGGGCGGGGCGAAAAACTGTTTTTT; cdr3_aa: CASSLGRGEKLFF; d_call: -; v_call: TRBV7-2; cdr3_length: 13; clone_size: few; j_call: TRBJ1-4
cdr3_nt: TGTGCCACCAGGAGCGGATTCCAAGAGACCCAGTACTTC; cdr3_aa: CATRSGFQETQYF; d_call: -; v_call: TRBV15; cdr3_length: 13; clone_size: few; j_call: TRBJ2-5
cdr3_nt: TGTGCCAGCAGCCCCTCGAGGACTAGTTTGAACAATGAGCAGTACTTC; cdr3_aa: CASSPSRTSLNNEQYF; d_call: TRBD2; v_call: TRBV7-9; cdr3_length: 16; clone_size: -; j_call: TRBJ2-5
cdr3_nt: TGCGCCAGCAGAGGACTAGAGGGAGAAGACGCCTACGAGCAGTACTTC; cdr3_aa: CASRGLEGEDAYEQYF; d_call: TRBD2; v_call: TRBV5-1; cdr3_length: 16; clone_size: -; j_call: TRBJ2-7
cdr3_nt: TGTGCCAGCAGCCCCACCGGCCAAACCTACAATGAGCAGTTCTTC; cdr3_aa: CASSPTGQTYNEQFF; d_call: -; v_call: TRBV7-3; cdr3_length: 15; clone_size: -; j_call: TRBJ2-1
cdr3_nt: TGCAGTGCCCTAAAGGGAGGGGACCGTTGGGAAAAACTGTTTTTT; cdr3_aa: CSALKGGDRWEKLFF; d_call: -; v_call: TRBV20-1; cdr3_length: 15; clone_size: -; j_call: TRBJ1-4
cdr3_nt: TGTGCCAGCCGTTGGGGGAGTTCCGACACTGAAGCTTTCTTT; cdr3_aa: CASRWGSSDTEAFF; d_call: -; v_call: TRBV2; cdr3_length: 14; clone_size: -; j_call: TRBJ1-1
cdr3_nt: TGCAGTGCTAGAGATTGGTCAGGTAGAATCTATGAGCAGTTCTTC; cdr3_aa: CSARDWSGRIYEQFF; d_call: -; v_call: TRBV20-1; cdr3_length: 15; clone_size: -; j_call: TRBJ2-1
cdr3_nt: TGTACCAGCAGCGTAGGAGTTGGCGGGAGCACAGATACGCAGTATTTT; cdr3_aa: CTSSVGVGGSTDTQYF; d_call: -; v_call: TRBV9; cdr3_length: 16; clone_size: -; j_call: TRBJ2-3
cdr3_nt: TGCAGTGCTAAGGCTCAAAACTATGGCTACACCTTC; cdr3_aa: CSAKAQNYGYTF; d_call: -; v_call: TRBV20-1; cdr3_length: 12; clone_size: -; j_call: TRBJ1-2
cdr3_nt: TGTGCCAGCAGCTTAGGCATACCTGGCACAGATACGCAGTATTTT; cdr3_aa: CASSLGIPGTDTQYF; d_call: -; v_call: TRBV7-3; cdr3_length: 15; clone_size: few; j_call: TRBJ2-3
cdr3_nt: TGTGCCACCAGTGCACTAGCGGGGAAACTCTACAATGAGCAGTTCTTC; cdr3_aa: CATSALAGKLYNEQFF; d_call: TRBD2; v_call: TRBV24-1; cdr3_length: 16; clone_size: -; j_call: TRBJ2-1
cdr3_nt: TGTGCCAGCAGCCCCTTCGGAGAGACCCAGTACTTC; cdr3_aa: CASSPFGETQYF; d_call: -; v_call: TRBV7-2; cdr3_length: 12; clone_size: -; j_call: TRBJ2-5
cdr3_nt: TGTGCCAGCAGCTTAATGGGGGGGTGGCAGCCCCAGCATTTT; cdr3_aa: CASSLMGGWQPQHF; d_call: -; v_call: TRBV7-3; cdr3_length: 14; clone_size: -; j_call: TRBJ1-5
cdr3_nt: TGCAGTGCCAGACAGGGGGCGAGCTCCTACAATGAGCAGTACTTC; cdr3_aa: CSARQGASSYNEQYF; d_call: TRBD1; v_call: TRBV20-1; cdr3_length: 15; clone_size: -; j_call: TRBJ2-4
cdr3_nt: TGTGCCAGCAGACGGGACATTGCTGGAAACACCATATATTTT; cdr3_aa: CASRRDIAGNTIYF; d_call: -; v_call: TRBV6-1; cdr3_length: 14; clone_size: -; j_call: TRBJ1-3
cdr3_nt: TGTGCCAGCAATGGGGGACAGGGGTTTGGTCAGCCCCAGCATTTT; cdr3_aa: CASNGGQGFGQPQHF; d_call: TRBD1; v_call: TRBV2; cdr3_length: 15; clone_size: -; j_call: TRBJ1-5
cdr3_nt: TGTGCCATCGGGTCTACTAGCGTTGGATACAATGAGCAGTTCTTC; cdr3_aa: CAIGSTSVGYNEQFF; d_call: TRBD2; v_call: TRBV10-3; cdr3_length: 15; clone_size: -; j_call: TRBJ2-1
cdr3_nt: TGTGCCACCAGTGCGGGTTACGAGCAGTACTTC; cdr3_aa: CATSAGYEQYF; d_call: -; v_call: TRBV24-1; cdr3_length: 11; clone_size: many; j_call: TRBJ2-7
cdr3_nt: TGTGCCAGCAGTCCAGCGGGAGTTATAAGAAATGAGCAGTTCTTC; cdr3_aa: CASSPAGVIRNEQFF; d_call: TRBD2; v_call: TRBV25-1; cdr3_length: 15; clone_size: -; j_call: TRBJ2-1
cdr3_nt: TGTGCCAGCAGTTATAAGTTGAACACTGAAGCTTTCTTT; cdr3_aa: CASSYKLNTEAFF; d_call: -; v_call: TRBV6-2/TRBV6-3; cdr3_length: 13; clone_size: -; j_call: TRBJ1-1
cdr3_nt: TGCAGTGCTAGGGAAGACAGGGTTACCAATCAGCCCCAGCATTTT; cdr3_aa: CSAREDRVTNQPQHF; d_call: TRBD1; v_call: TRBV20-1; cdr3_length: 15; clone_size: -; j_call: TRBJ1-5
cdr3_nt: TGCAGTGCTAGAGATGGGTCTCTGGTGGATGAGCAGTTCTTC; cdr3_aa: CSARDGSLVDEQFF; d_call: -; v_call: TRBV20-1; cdr3_length: 14; clone_size: -; j_call: TRBJ2-1
cdr3_nt: TGCGCCAGCAGCGAGACAACGGGGGCAGAAGGACGAGCTTTCTTT; cdr3_aa: CASSETTGAEGRAFF; d_call: -; v_call: TRBV5-1; cdr3_length: 15; clone_size: few; j_call: TRBJ1-1
cdr3_nt: TGTGCCAGCAACTCTCGTAGCACAGATACGCAGTATTTT; cdr3_aa: CASNSRSTDTQYF; d_call: -; v_call: TRBV7-2; cdr3_length: 13; clone_size: -; j_call: TRBJ2-3
cdr3_nt: TGTGCCAGCAGCCAAGATAAAGGGGGCTCTTCATATGGCTACACCTTC; cdr3_aa: CASSQDKGGSSYGYTF; d_call: TRBD1; v_call: TRBV4-2; cdr3_length: 16; clone_size: -; j_call: TRBJ1-2
cdr3_nt: TGCAGTGCTAGAGGACAGGGGGCCGGCTATGGATACACCTTC; cdr3_aa: CSARGQGAGYGYTF; d_call: TRBD1; v_call: TRBV20-1; cdr3_length: 14; clone_size: once; j_call: TRBJ1-2